Listed below are T cell receptor beta chains from one sample, sequenced in a study of radiation and T cells in renal cell carcinoma. Sequencing used immunoSEQ multiplex PCR; TCRdb keeps in-frame clones, though not all of them. The sample carries some 43,000 clones, 80% to 85% recorded once. The input for sequencing was blood, taken from a patient whose treatment included radiotherapy and nephrectomy. These receptors all stem from a woman in her 70s with renal cell carcinoma. Each CDR3 is given with its conserved first and last residue. D genes are given only for firm matches. The listing skips clone size in some rows; elsewhere it reads once, few, many or a size class.

>TRBV14|few|.|TRBJ1-3
CASSQLISQLSGNTIYF
TGTGCCAGCAGCCAATTGATCTCTCAACTATCCGGAAACACCATATATTTT
>TRBV19|.|TRBD1|TRBJ2-2
CASSTPKTGGTGELFF
TGTGCCAGTAGTACACCCAAGACAGGGGGTACCGGGGAGCTGTTTTTT
>TRBV27|.|TRBD1|TRBJ1-3
CASSLYGDRISGNTIYF
TGTGCCAGCAGTTTATATGGGGACAGGATCTCTGGAAACACCATATATTTT
>TRBV6-5|.|.|TRBJ2-2
CASSLSATGELFF
TGTGCCAGCAGTTTGAGTGCCACCGGGGAGCTGTTTTTT
>TRBV6-5|.|.|TRBJ1-6
CASSYPSVGRGSPLHF
TGTGCCAGCAGTTACCCTTCGGTAGGGCGGGGATCACCCCTCCACTTT
>TRBV30|.|.|TRBJ1-4
CAWSATGFNEKLFF
TGTGCCTGGAGTGCGACAGGTTTTAATGAAAAACTGTTTTTT
>TRBV9|.|.|TRBJ2-3
CASTVSDGADTQYF
TGTGCCAGCACCGTTAGCGATGGTGCAGATACGCAGTATTTT
>TRBV2|.|.|TRBJ2-2
CASSRRTGASTGELFF
TGTGCCAGCAGTAGGAGGACGGGAGCGAGCACCGGGGAGCTGTTTTTT
>TRBV7-9|.|.|TRBJ2-5
CASSLALGETQYF
TGTGCCAGCAGCTTAGCTCTGGGGGAGACCCAGTACTTC
>TRBV11-3|.|.|TRBJ1-3
CASSQGAATTGNTIYF
TGTGCCAGCAGCCAAGGGGCAGCTACTACTGGAAACACCATATATTTT
>TRBV19|.|TRBD1|TRBJ1-5
CASSALDRGIGNQPQHF
TGTGCCAGTAGTGCCCTGGACAGGGGAATCGGCAATCAGCCCCAGCATTTT
>TRBV6-1|.|.|TRBJ1-2
CASSEARESGYTF
TGTGCCAGCAGTGAAGCCAGGGAGTCAGGCTACACCTTC
>TRBV10-3|.|TRBD2|TRBJ2-7
CAIRDSGRDLYEQYF
TGTGCCATCAGAGATAGCGGGAGGGACCTATACGAGCAGTACTTC
>TRBV9|.|TRBD2|TRBJ2-1
CASSSRGTSGRGNEQFF
TGTGCCAGCAGCTCCCGGGGGACTAGCGGACGGGGAAATGAGCAGTTCTTC
>TRBV18|.|.|TRBJ2-7
CASSFGTSGGEQYF
TGTGCCAGCTCCTTTGGAACGTCTGGAGGGGAGCAGTACTTC
>TRBV18|.|TRBD1|TRBJ2-7
CASSPGDRGPHEQYF
TGTGCCAGCTCCCCGGGTGACAGGGGTCCCCACGAGCAGTACTTC
>TRBV6-1|once|TRBD1|TRBJ1-6
CASMDRGQGNSPLHF
TGTGCCAGCATGGACAGGGGGCAAGGGAATTCACCCCTCCACTTT
>TRBV4-2|once|.|TRBJ1-3
CASSQIDGREAGNTIYF
TGTGCCAGCAGCCAAATTGATGGCAGGGAGGCTGGAAACACCATATATTTT
>TRBV27|.|.|TRBJ2-2
CASNTGLDTGELFF
TGTGCCAGCAATACAGGGTTGGACACCGGGGAGCTGTTTTTT
>TRBV25-1|.|TRBD1|TRBJ2-1
CASSDRGTYNEQFF
TGTGCCAGCAGTGACAGGGGGACCTACAATGAGCAGTTCTTC
>TRBV2|.|.|TRBJ2-2
CASSRTENTGELFF
TGTGCCAGCAGCCGGACCGAGAACACCGGGGAGCTGTTTTTT
>TRBV13|.|TRBD1|TRBJ1-6
CASSLTGGSSYNSPLHF
TGTGCCAGCAGCTTGACAGGGGGGAGCTCCTATAATTCACCCCTCCACTTT
>TRBV14|once|.|TRBJ2-5
CASSQDYGVQETQYF
TGTGCCAGCAGCCAAGATTACGGCGTTCAAGAGACCCAGTACTTC
>TRBV7-9|.|.|TRBJ2-4
CASSPRDGGAKNIQYF
TGTGCCAGCAGCCCGCGGGACGGAGGCGCCAAAAACATTCAGTACTTC
>TRBV5-6|.|TRBD2|TRBJ2-7
CASSFGGGTSYEQYF
TGTGCCAGCAGCTTCGGCGGGGGGACCTCCTACGAGCAGTACTTC
>TRBV25-1|.|TRBD1|TRBJ2-5
CASSASTGEETQYF
TGTGCCAGCAGTGCCTCGACAGGGGAAGAGACCCAGTACTTC
>TRBV18|.|.|TRBJ2-7
CASGTPAEQYF
TGTGCCAGCGGGACCCCGGCCGAGCAGTACTTC
>TRBV9|.|.|TRBJ2-2
CASSVISGDTGELFF
TGTGCCAGCAGTGTCATATCAGGGGATACCGGGGAGCTGTTTTTT
>TRBV10-3|.|.|TRBJ1-6
CAISVARGNSPLHF
TGTGCCATCAGTGTCGCCAGGGGCAACTCACCCCTCCACTTT
>TRBV2|.|.|TRBJ2-3
CASRQTVPDTQYF
TGTGCCAGCAGACAGACAGTACCAGATACGCAGTATTTT
>TRBV5-5|once|.|TRBJ1-5
CASSPEGASQPQHF
TGTGCCAGCAGCCCGGAAGGGGCGAGCCAGCCCCAGCATTTT
>TRBV7-9|.|.|TRBJ1-3
CASSSHSWDGNTIYF
TGTGCCAGCAGCTCTCACAGTTGGGATGGAAACACCATATATTTT
>TRBV5-1|.|TRBD1|TRBJ1-1
CASSLVGQGDTEAFF
TGCGCCAGCAGCTTGGTCGGTCAGGGGGACACTGAAGCTTTCTTT
>TRBV21-1|.|.|TRBJ1-1
CASSNGESTEAFF
TGTGCCAGCAGCAACGGGGAAAGCACTGAAGCTTTCTTT
>TRBV6-5|.|TRBD1|TRBJ2-5
CATGTVGETQYF
TGTGCCACCGGGACAGTGGGGGAGACCCAGTACTTC
>TRBV19|.|.|TRBJ1-2
CASSIHNYGYTF
TGTGCCAGTAGTATTCACAACTATGGCTACACCTTC
>TRBV5-1|.|.|TRBJ2-1
CASSYRADNEQFF
TGCGCCAGCAGCTACAGGGCGGACAATGAGCAGTTCTTC
>TRBV27|.|TRBD2|TRBJ2-5
CASSQTSADQETQYF
TGTGCCAGCAGCCAAACTAGCGCCGACCAAGAGACCCAGTACTTC
>TRBV7-2|.|.|TRBJ1-2
CASSLGENLNYGYTF
TGTGCCAGCAGCTTAGGCGAAAACCTTAACTATGGCTACACCTTC
>TRBV5-1|.|TRBD2|TRBJ2-7
CASSLGLAGNSEQYF
TGCGCCAGCAGCCTGGGACTAGCGGGCAACTCCGAGCAGTACTTC
>TRBV11-2|.|.|TRBJ2-1
CASSFLADPYNEQFF
TGTGCCAGCAGCTTTTTAGCAGATCCCTACAATGAGCAGTTCTTC
>TRBV29-1|.|TRBD2|TRBJ2-7
CSVALAGYEQYF
TGCAGCGTTGCCCTAGCGGGGTACGAGCAGTACTTC
>TRBV7-2|.|.|TRBJ2-1
CASSLQLDNEQFF
TGTGCCAGCAGCTTACAACTAGACAATGAGCAGTTCTTC
>TRBV19|.|.|TRBJ1-5
CASSMGPSNQPQHF
TGTGCCAGTAGTATGGGACCCAGCAATCAGCCCCAGCATTTT
>TRBV7-2|.|.|TRBJ2-2
CASTPAGLSTGELFF
TGTGCCAGCACCCCAGCAGGGCTTTCGACCGGGGAGCTGTTTTTT
>TRBV5-5|.|.|TRBJ1-2
CASSPGQANYGYTF
TGTGCCAGCAGCCCTGGACAAGCTAACTATGGCTACACCTTC
>TRBV7-6|.|.|TRBJ2-6
CASSAGTPIEANVLTF
TGTGCCAGCAGCGCCGGGACACCCATTGAAGCCAACGTCCTGACTTTC
>TRBV7-2|.|TRBD2|TRBJ2-3
CASSLGLAGGWDTQYF
TGTGCCAGCAGCTTAGGGCTAGCGGGAGGGTGGGATACGCAGTATTTT
>TRBV29-1|.|.|TRBJ2-7
CSVTSDSLYEQYF
TGCAGCGTGACCTCGGACAGCCTCTACGAGCAGTACTTC
>TRBV19|.|.|TRBJ2-7
CASSNQPATSTYEQYF
TGTGCCAGTAGTAACCAACCTGCGACTTCCACCTACGAGCAGTACTTC
>TRBV28|once|.|TRBJ2-7
CASSFRGRSSYEQYF
TGTGCCAGCAGTTTCCGTGGGCGGTCGTCCTACGAGCAGTACTTC
>TRBV2|.|.|TRBJ2-3
CASSRDLTDTQYF
TGTGCCAGCAGTCGGGACTTGACAGATACGCAGTATTTT
>TRBV4-2|.|.|TRBJ2-2
CASSQDPGSQAGELFF
TGTGCCAGCAGCCAAGATCCCGGGAGTCAAGCCGGGGAGCTGTTTTTT
>TRBV25-1|.|.|TRBJ2-2
CASSDAPTGELFF
TGTGCCAGCAGTGACGCCCCCACCGGGGAGCTGTTTTTT
>TRBV14|.|.|TRBJ1-3
CASKGERWTGNTIYF
TGTGCCAGTAAGGGGGAAAGGTGGACTGGAAACACCATATATTTT